This T cell receptor (beta chain) stems from a study of neurological immune-mediated disorders. CDR1 and CDR2 from the germline V gene are SGHRS and YFSETQ. The V end lost 0 bases, the J end lost 5 bases, and 9 bases lay between the germline ends. The CDR3 runs 14 residues. The cDNA was synthesized by 5'RACE incorporating 10-nucleotide random UMIs. From 15-18 subjects, each sequencing run yielded over 160 million TCR-beta sequences. Using its own MiXCR run on the 5' RACE reads, TCRdb lists one record per CDR3 protein. In the table there are approximately 46,000 distinct CDR3 sequences, under 13% of which are singletons. The sample holds many counts of this clonotype.

The sample comprised PBMCs. This chain uses TRBV5-1 with TRBJ2-1; no firm D call. The TCR comes from a man aged 65 to 79 with HTLV-1-associated myelopathy (HAM/TSP). The CDR3 sequence: CASSLEPPHNEQFF. The CDR3 DNA sequence: TGCGCCAGCAGCTTGGAACCCCCCCACAATGAGCAGTTCTTC.